This T cell receptor (beta chain) was identified during a study of T cells after yellow fever vaccination. Overall study context: Fractions of low cell number were prepared using SMART-Seq v4 Ultra Low Input.

Unmatched junction bases numbered 7, after V lost 1 base and J lost 7 bases. Germline V gene data show CDR1 as SGHTA and CDR2 as FQGNSA. The CDR3 consists of 15 residues. As to this clonotype: Its antigen is unknown.

General observations from the study: A weaker secondary response peaked on day 5, the primary on day 15. The booster saw the reappearance of most primary-vaccination clones (approximately 97% CD4, about 90% CD8).

TCRdb redid the calling of the 5' RACE reads with MiXCR, one entry per CDR3 protein. The repertoire holds approximately 550,000 distinct CDR3 sequences, with under 25% as singletons. The sequence was obtained from a man aged 30-40 years who received the YFV17D yellow fever vaccine. The material sequenced was PBMCs, taken 15 days after the yellow fever booster vaccination. This chain connects TRBV7-2 to TRBJ2-1; 7 nucleotides agree with TRBD2. The CDR3 is CASSLVGLSGNEQFF. The CDR3 nucleotides are TGTGCCAGCAGCTTAGTCGGCCTTAGCGGGAATGAGCAGTTCTTC.